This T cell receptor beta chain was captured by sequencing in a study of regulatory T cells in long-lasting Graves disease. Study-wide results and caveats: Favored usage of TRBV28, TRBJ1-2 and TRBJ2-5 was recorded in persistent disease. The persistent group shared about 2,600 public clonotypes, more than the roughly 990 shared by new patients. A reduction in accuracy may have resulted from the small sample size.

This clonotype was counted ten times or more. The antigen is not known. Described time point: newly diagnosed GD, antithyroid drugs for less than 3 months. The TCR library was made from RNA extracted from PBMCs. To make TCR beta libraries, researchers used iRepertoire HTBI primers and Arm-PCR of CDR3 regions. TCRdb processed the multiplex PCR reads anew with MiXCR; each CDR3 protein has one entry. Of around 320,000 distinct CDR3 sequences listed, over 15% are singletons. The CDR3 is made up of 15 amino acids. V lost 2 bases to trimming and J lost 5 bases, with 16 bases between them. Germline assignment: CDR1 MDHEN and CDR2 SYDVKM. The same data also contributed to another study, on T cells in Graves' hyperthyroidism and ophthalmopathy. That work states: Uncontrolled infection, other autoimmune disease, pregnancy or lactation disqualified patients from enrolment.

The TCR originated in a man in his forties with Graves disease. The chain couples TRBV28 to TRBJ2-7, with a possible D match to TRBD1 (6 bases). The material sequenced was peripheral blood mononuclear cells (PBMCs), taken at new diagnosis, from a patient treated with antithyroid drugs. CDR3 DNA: TGTGCCAGCAGTTTAACAGGGCCGGGTTTTAACGAGCAGTACTTC. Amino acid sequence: CASSLTGPGFNEQYF. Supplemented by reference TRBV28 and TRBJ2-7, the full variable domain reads DVKVTQSSRYLVKRTGEKVFLECVQDMDHENMFWYRQDPGLGLRLIYFSYDVKMKEKGDIPEGYSVSREKKERFSLILESASTNQTSMYLCASSLTGPGFNEQYFGPGTRLTVT.